These 31 T cell receptor beta chains originate from one sample sequenced in a study of T cell responses to AZD1222 COVID-19 vaccine. The method was immunoSEQ multiplex PCR; TCRdb's version includes in-frame clones alone and lacks a portion of them. The data show 130,000 to 150,000 clones, 91% seen once. The sequenced sample was peripheral blood, obtained on day 0 of AZD1222 vaccination. The receptor source for this set is an adult in good health.

This clone was seen only once. The chain joins TRBV19 to TRBJ2-2, with TRBD1 matching over 8 bases. The CDR3 contains 13 residues. Trimming removed 6 bases from V and 7 bases from J; junction bases left unmatched: 4. CDR1 and CDR2 from the germline V gene are LNHDA and SQIVND (reference sequence). The CDR3 nucleotides read TGTGCCAGTAGAAAAGACAGGGGCGGGGAGCTGTTTTTT. It translates to CASRKDRGGELFF.

The rearrangement links TRBV3-1 (or the pseudogene TRBV3-2) to TRBJ2-2; 10 nucleotides agree with TRBD2. The J segment lost 3 bases and the V segment lost 4 bases, leaving 8 bases of the junction unmatched. The germline gives CDR1 LGHDT, CDR2 YNNKEL (reference sequence). The CDR3 has 17 amino acids. CDR3: CASSLFSGGAYTGELFF. CDR3 coding DNA: TGTGCCAGCAGCCTATTCAGCGGGGGGGCGTACACCGGGGAGCTGTTTTTT.

The chain combines TRBV28 with TRBJ1-6, with 9 nucleotides matching TRBD1. Trimming cost V 6 bases and J 6 bases; bases outside gene matches: 15. The CDR3 is made up of 18 amino acids. Germline CDR1 MDHEN, CDR2 SYDVKM. The CDR3: CASSPGTGLLGFNSPLHF. CDR3 coding DNA: TGTGCCAGCAGCCCCGGGACAGGGCTGTTGGGATTTAATTCACCCCTCCACTTT.

V gene TRBV19 combines with J gene TRBJ1-2, with D possibly matching TRBD1 (6 bases). Germline CDR1 reads LNHDA; CDR2 reads SQIVND (reference sequence). The ends were cut back, 5 bases at V and 1 base at J, with 11 bases in the middle. This CDR3 has 14 residues. CDR3 protein: CASSALGGNYGYTF. The CDR3 DNA reads TGTGCCAGTAGTGCATTAGGGGGTAACTATGGCTACACCTTC.

The chain links TRBV6-5 to TRBJ2-3; no clear D. This CDR3 comprises 13 residues. Germline CDR1 is MNHEY and CDR2 is SVGAGI. Trimming shortened V by 6 bases and J by 6 bases, and 13 bases separated the two germline ends. Here the CDR3 DNA reads TGTGCCAGCAGGCCCCCCTCCGCCGATACGCAGTATTTT. Residues: CASRPPSADTQYF.

This clone has a single count. The chain recombines TRBV3-1 (or the pseudogene TRBV3-2) with TRBJ2-3; TRBD1 agrees at 8 bases. CDR3 length equals 14 residues. V gave up 0 bases and J gave up 7 bases; unmatched junction bases: 3. CDR1 is LGHDT and CDR2 is YNNKEL in the germline V gene (reference sequence). The CDR3 spells CASSQENRGNTQYF. As DNA, the CDR3 is TGTGCCAGCAGCCAAGAGAACAGGGGGAATACGCAGTATTTT.

The genes are TRBV19 and TRBJ1-1, with D hard to call. Germline-derived CDR1 and CDR2 are LNHDA and SQIVND (reference sequence). V lost 8 bases and J lost 5, with 6 bases in between. The CDR3 has 10 amino acids. The CDR3 is CASGGTEAFF. In DNA, the CDR3 is TGTGCCAGTGGCGGGACTGAAGCTTTCTTT.

The rearrangement joins TRBV29-1 to TRBJ2-4; 10 bases are a match to TRBD1. The V and J ends lost 6 bases and 1 base, in that order; junction bases with no gene match: 6. The length of the CDR3 is 15 residues. Per germline, CDR1 SQVTM and CDR2 ANQGSEA. CDR3 sequence: CSVADRGRAKNIQYF. CDR3 bases: TGCAGCGTCGCCGACAGGGGGCGCGCCAAAAACATTCAGTACTTC.

V usage is TRBV9 and J usage is TRBJ2-1, with D perhaps TRBD1 (5 bases). This CDR3 has 15 amino acids. The V end was cut by 3 bases, the J end by 6 bases, with 16 bases between. The germline gives CDR1 SGDLS, CDR2 YYNGEE. DNA of the CDR3: TGTGCCAGCAGCGACCAGGGATGGCAGCCCAATGAGCAGTTCTTC. Translation gives CASSDQGWQPNEQFF.

The chain couples TRBV4-2 to TRBJ2-7, with D uncertain. Germline loops: CDR1 LGHNA, CDR2 YNFKEQ. The CDR3 covers 16 residues. V was trimmed by 1 base and J by 3 bases, leaving 16 bases between them. The CDR3 reads CASSQVPELRYYEQYF. The CDR3 bases are TGTGCCAGCAGCCAAGTTCCTGAGTTACGGTACTACGAGCAGTACTTC.

This chain links TRBV3-1 (or the pseudogene TRBV3-2) with TRBJ1-6; D call uncertain. Per the germline V gene, CDR1 is LGHDT and CDR2 is YNNKEL (reference sequence). V shed 1 base and J shed 7 bases, with 11 bases lying between them. The CDR3 is made up of 15 amino acids. In nucleotides, the CDR3 is TGTGCCAGCAGCCAAGTTTCCGGAAGGAATTCACCCCTCCACTTT. Its translation is CASSQVSGRNSPLHF.

This chain joins TRBV7-3 and TRBJ1-2, with D possibly TRBD1 on 6 matching bases. Germline V lookup: CDR1 SGHTA, CDR2 FQGTGA. V lost 5 bases and J lost 2, with 9 bases in between. CDR3 size: 13 residues. The CDR3 loop reads CASSPDRNYGYTF. The CDR3 nucleotides are TGTGCCAGCAGCCCCGACAGGAACTATGGCTACACCTTC. Supplemented by reference TRBV7-3 and TRBJ1-2, the full variable domain reads GAGVSQTPSNKVTEKGKYVELRCDPISGHTALYWYRQSLGQGPEFLIYFQGTGAADDSGLPNDRFFAVRPEGSVSTLKIQRTERGDSAVYLCASSPDRNYGYTFGSGTRLTVV.

This rearrangement joins TRBV28 to TRBJ2-3, with 8 bases aligning to TRBD2. Trimming removed 3 bases from V and 3 bases from J; junction bases left unmatched: 11. This CDR3 has 17 residues. Germline V gives CDR1 MDHEN, CDR2 SYDVKM. CDR3 DNA sequence: TGTGCCAGCAGTTTCGCCTGGGCGGGAGGTGGGACAGATACGCAGTATTTT. Its translation: CASSFAWAGGGTDTQYF. Looking up the rest from reference TRBV28 and TRBJ2-3 gives the full variable domain: DVKVTQSSRYLVKRTGEKVFLECVQDMDHENMFWYRQDPGLGLRLIYFSYDVKMKEKGDIPEGYSVSREKKERFSLILESASTNQTSMYLCASSFAWAGGGTDTQYFGPGTRLTVL.

This clone was observed once. The chain uses TRBV19 and TRBJ2-7, with TRBD2 as a possible D gene (6 bases). Trimming shortened V by 5 bases and J by 5 bases, and 22 bases separated the two germline ends. From germline, CDR1 is LNHDA and CDR2 SQIVND (reference sequence). This CDR3 is 16 amino acids long. This CDR3 reads CASSPYWGGEVHEQYF. In DNA, the CDR3 is TGTGCCAGTAGTCCATATTGGGGCGGGGAGGTCCACGAGCAGTACTTC. The full variable domain, its missing parts supplied by reference TRBV19 and TRBJ2-7, is DGGITQSPKYLFRKEGQNVTLSCEQNLNHDAMYWYRQDPGQGLRLIYYSQIVNDFQKGDIAEGYSVSREKKESFPLTVTSAQKNPTAFYLCASSPYWGGEVHEQYFGPGTRLTVT.

Only a few counts were recorded for this clone. The chain couples TRBV6-5 to TRBJ1-2; D is uncertain. V lost 0 bases and J lost 6, with 11 bases in between. Per germline, CDR1 MNHEY and CDR2 SVGAGI. There are 14 residues in the CDR3. CDR3 loop: CASSYSVAGDGYTF. Written as DNA, the CDR3 is TGTGCCAGCAGTTACTCGGTGGCAGGCGATGGCTACACCTTC.

The J gene is TRBJ2-4, the V gene TRBV6-4; 7 bases align to TRBD2. CDR1 and CDR2 (germline): MRHNA, SNTAGT. There are 14 residues in the CDR3. Losses at the gene ends were 7 bases for V and 7 bases for J; bases not matched to a gene: 10. This CDR3 is CASISGGRGNIQYF. CDR3 sequence (DNA): TGTGCCAGCATCTCCGGGGGGAGAGGGAACATTCAGTACTTC.

The chain couples TRBV5-6 to TRBJ2-1, with no clear D. V lost 1 base, J lost 6 bases, and 17 bases lay in between. Per germline, CDR1 SGHDT and CDR2 YYEEEE. The CDR3 is made up of 16 amino acids. The CDR3 bases are TGTGCCAGCAGCTTGCGGTCCTTCAAAGCTACCAATGAGCAGTTCTTC. Translation gives CASSLRSFKATNEQFF.

This clone was recorded only once. The chain uses TRBV7-9 and TRBJ2-2, with 9 positions matching TRBD1. Germline CDR1 and CDR2: SEHNR and FQNEAQ (reference sequence). The CDR3 spans 14 residues. Trimming took 9 bases from V and 5 from J; bases not matched to a gene: 7. DNA of the CDR3: TGTGCCAGATCCGAGGGGACAGGGACCGGGGAGCTGTTTTTT. Its protein product is CARSEGTGTGELFF.

This chain joins TRBV5-4 and TRBJ1-4; 8 bases are shared with TRBD1. V dropped 4 bases and J dropped 8; count of bases not matched to a gene: 13. CDR1 SGHNT and CDR2 YYREEE come from the germline V gene (reference sequence). The CDR3 extends over 16 amino acids. The DNA for the CDR3 is TGTGCCAGCAGCGCCGGAGCCCAGGGGGCGTCCGAAAAACTGTTTTTT. It codes for CASSAGAQGASEKLFF. Full variable domain (remainder filled in from reference TRBV5-4 and TRBJ1-4): ETGVTQSPTHLIKTRGQQVTLRCSSQSGHNTVSWYQQALGQGPQFIFQYYREEENGRGNFPPRFSGLQFPNYSSELNVNALELDDSALYLCASSAGAQGASEKLFFGSGTQLSVL.

The chain recombines TRBV6-5 with TRBJ2-7; the D is unclear. Germline V lookup: CDR1 MNHEY, CDR2 SVGAGI. The CDR3 runs 11 residues. Trimming took off 2 bases at V and 5 bases at J, with 4 bases between the two ends. The chain's CDR3 is CASSYVDEQYF. CDR3 nucleotide sequence: TGTGCCAGCAGTTACGTAGACGAGCAGTACTTC.

As DNA, the CDR3 is TGTGCCAGCAGTTTGAATGGGGAAAAACTGTTTTTT. Translating it yields CASSLNGEKLFF. V is TRBV28 and J is TRBJ1-4, with unresolved D. CDR3 size: 12 residues. V lost 3 bases and J lost 8, with 7 bases in between. Germline CDR1 MDHEN, CDR2 SYDVKM.

The chain has TRBV4-3 and TRBJ1-5; D call uncertain. The CDR3 loop spans 16 amino acids. The germline CDR1 and CDR2 sequences are LGHNA and YSLEER. The V gene lost 0 bases and the J gene lost 0 bases, with 9 bases spanning the gap. The CDR3 loop is CASSQDVQISNQPQHF. For the CDR3, the DNA is TGCGCCAGCAGCCAAGATGTCCAGATTAGCAATCAGCCCCAGCATTTT.

This clone is medium-sized (0.01 to 0.1%) by share. The chain couples TRBV27 to TRBJ2-7; no definite D call. V gave up 6 bases and J gave up 3 bases, with 9 bases separating them. Germline V gene sequence: CDR1 MNHEY, CDR2 SMNVEV (reference sequence). This CDR3 has 12 residues. The DNA of the CDR3 is TGTGCCAGCAGAGGGCAGAACTACGAGCAGTACTTC. Its protein product is CASRGQNYEQYF.

This chain connects TRBV2 to TRBJ1-1; D gene uncertain. Per germline, CDR1 SNHLY and CDR2 FYNNEI. The V and J ends lost 6 bases and 2 bases respectively, with 16 bases between them. There are 15 residues in the CDR3. In nucleotides, the CDR3 is TGTGCCAGCAGGGTTAACAGAGGAGTTAACACTGAAGCTTTCTTT. Encoded protein: CASRVNRGVNTEAFF.

The chain joins TRBV5-5 to TRBJ1-5, with D maybe TRBD1 (6 bases). The germline V gene has CDR1 SGHKS and CDR2 YYEKEE (reference sequence). The CDR3 runs to 16 residues. The V gene lost 4 bases and the J gene lost 0 bases, with 14 bases spanning the gap. CDR3 sequence (DNA): TGTGCCAGCAGCCTACGCGTAGGGGGTAGCAATCAGCCCCAGCATTTT. It encodes CASSLRVGGSNQPQHF.

This clone was observed a handful of times. The CDR3: CASSQSNQPQHF. The CDR3, as DNA: TGCGCCAGCAGTCAATCGAATCAGCCCCAGCATTTT. This chain uses TRBV23-1 with TRBJ1-5; D gene uncertain. TRBV23-1 is an open reading frame, and its role is uncertain. Trimming removed 0 bases from V and 4 bases from J, with 1 base in between. The CDR3 is made up of 12 amino acids.

A single count supports this clone. This sequence joins TRBV10-3 and TRBJ1-2; tentatively, D is TRBD1 (5 bases). Germline lookup yields CDR1 ENHRY and CDR2 SYGVKD. The V gene lost 2 bases and the J gene lost 6 bases, with 19 bases spanning the gap. This CDR3 region has 16 residues. CDR3: CAISEMAGGAGNGYTF. The CDR3 DNA is TGTGCCATCAGTGAGATGGCGGGGGGTGCCGGGAATGGCTACACCTTC.

V and J are TRBV5-1 and TRBJ2-2; no clear D. There are 14 residues in the CDR3. Trimming took 4 bases from V and 3 from J, leaving 10 bases between them. Germline V gene lookup returns CDR1 SGHRS and CDR2 YFSETQ. CDR3 DNA: TGCGCCAGCAGCCCCCCGGTTGACACCGGGGAGCTGTTTTTT. Translation gives CASSPPVDTGELFF.

The gene calls are TRBV20-1 and TRBJ1-2; TRBD1 matches 10 bases. Trimming removed 3 bases from V and 3 bases from J; junction bases left unmatched: 10. This CDR3 contains 16 residues. The V gene's germline CDR1 is DFQATT and CDR2 SNEGSKA (reference sequence). The CDR3 DNA follows: TGCAGTGCTAGTTACCCGACAGGGGGCACGGACTATGGCTACACCTTC. Translated, it gives CSASYPTGGTDYGYTF.

The J gene is TRBJ2-1, the V gene TRBV7-8; weak D call: TRBD2 (6 bases). Germline V gene lookup returns CDR1 SGHVS and CDR2 FQNEAQ. The CDR3 has 16 residues. V was trimmed by 7 bases and J by 14 bases, leaving 30 bases between them. Written as DNA, the CDR3 is TGTGCCAGCATACCCTGGGAACTAGCCTCTCCTACAAAGGAGTTCTTC. It specifies CASIPWELASPTKEFF.

The chain links TRBV28 to TRBJ2-3; 7 bases agree with TRBD1. CDR1 and CDR2 from the germline V gene are MDHEN and SYDVKM. The CDR3 spans 16 residues. The V and J ends lost 7 bases and 2 bases, in that order; junction bases with no gene match: 12. The CDR3 bases are TGTGCCAGCATAGCGAGAGACAGGGCACTCACAGATACGCAGTATTTT. It is translated as CASIARDRALTDTQYF.